These 2 T cell receptor beta chains came from one sample sequenced in a study of T cells in Graves' hyperthyroidism and ophthalmopathy. The TCR beta CDR3 regions underwent amplification using RNA transcripts as the source. Using the HTBI primer set, a first-round RT-PCR was run on the TCR CDR3. One entry per CDR3 protein, called by TCRdb with MiXCR from the multiplex PCR reads. This table holds about 510,000 distinct CDR3 sequences, around 13% found once. What was sequenced was blood. The receptors were gathered from a woman aged 40 to 50 with Graves' hyperthyroidism.

This clonotype occurred a few times. The chain links TRBV20-1 to TRBJ2-6, with D perhaps matching TRBD2 (5 bases). Trimming left V 6 bases short and J 3 bases short, with 15 bases between. CDR1 and CDR2 (germline): DFQATT, SNEGSKA (reference sequence). This CDR3 region has 15 residues. The CDR3 sequence is CSASVGSDGANVLTF. Here the CDR3 DNA reads TGCAGTGCCAGTGTAGGGAGTGATGGGGCCAACGTCCTGACTTTC.

This clonotype was counted between two and nine times. The chain is built from TRBV18 and TRBJ2-3, with D possibly matching TRBD2 (6 bases). This CDR3 has 15 residues. Germline CDR1 reads KGHSH; CDR2 reads LQKENI. V was trimmed by 6 bases and J by 2 bases, leaving 15 bases between them. The CDR3 is CASSLGRGITDTQYF. The CDR3 DNA is TGTGCCAGCTCCCTCGGACGGGGGATCACAGATACGCAGTATTTT. The whole variable domain, filled in from reference TRBV18 and TRBJ2-3, reads NAGVMQNPRHLVRRRGQEARLRCSPMKGHSHVYWYRQLPEEGLKFMVYLQKENIIDESGMPKERFSAEFPKEGPSILRIQQVVRGDSAAYFCASSLGRGITDTQYFGPGTRLTVL.